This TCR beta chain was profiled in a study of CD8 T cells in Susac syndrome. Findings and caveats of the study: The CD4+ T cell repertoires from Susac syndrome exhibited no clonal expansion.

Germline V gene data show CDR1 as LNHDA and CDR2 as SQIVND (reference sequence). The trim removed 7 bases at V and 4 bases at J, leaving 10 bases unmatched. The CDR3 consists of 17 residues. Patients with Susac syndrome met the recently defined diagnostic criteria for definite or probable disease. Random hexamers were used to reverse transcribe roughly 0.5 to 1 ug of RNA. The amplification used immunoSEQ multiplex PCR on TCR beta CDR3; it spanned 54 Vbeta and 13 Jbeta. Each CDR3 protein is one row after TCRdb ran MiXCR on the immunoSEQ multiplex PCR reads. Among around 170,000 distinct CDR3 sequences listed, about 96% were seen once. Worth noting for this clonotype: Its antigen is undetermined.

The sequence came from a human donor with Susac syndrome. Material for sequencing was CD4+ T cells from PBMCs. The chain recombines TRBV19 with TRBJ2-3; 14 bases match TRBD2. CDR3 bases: TGTGCCAGTACCGGGAGACTAGCGGGGGGGCGAGCAGATACGCAGTATTTT. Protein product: CASTGRLAGGRADTQYF. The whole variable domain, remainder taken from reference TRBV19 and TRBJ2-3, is DGGITQSPKYLFRKEGQNVTLSCEQNLNHDAMYWYRQDPGQGLRLIYYSQIVNDFQKGDIAEGYSVSREKKESFPLTVTSAQKNPTAFYLCASTGRLAGGRADTQYFGPGTRLTVL.